The T cell receptor beta chain under discussion was sequenced for a study of blood T cell repertoires in COVID-19. At the level of the study: Some COVID-19 samples were acute and others convalescent; all came from the United States, Italy and Spain. PBMCs, B-cell-depleted T cells, or T cells provided the cDNA or gDNA that made up the material.

The CDR3 is 12 amino acids. Trimming pared 1 base from V and 1 base from J, leaving 2 bases between. Germline assignment: CDR1 SGHDT and CDR2 YYEEEE. Original methodology: Reference gene primer amplification gave nucleated cell count estimates. Clones were read by immunoSEQ multiplex PCR, and TCRdb kept only the in-frame ones, dropping some. Clone size and V and J calls were adopted from that table, with D and trimming inferred from the DNA. The table shows some 170,000 clones, with 60% to 80% occurring only once. Ten or more counts support this clone. Sequenced: peripheral blood. The source of this sequence is a woman between 65 and 79 years old with acute or convalescent COVID-19. The chain uses TRBV5-6 and TRBJ1-2, with no clear D. For the CDR3, the DNA is TGTGCCAGCAGCTTGCTTAACTATGGCTACACCTTC. This translates into CASSLLNYGYTF.